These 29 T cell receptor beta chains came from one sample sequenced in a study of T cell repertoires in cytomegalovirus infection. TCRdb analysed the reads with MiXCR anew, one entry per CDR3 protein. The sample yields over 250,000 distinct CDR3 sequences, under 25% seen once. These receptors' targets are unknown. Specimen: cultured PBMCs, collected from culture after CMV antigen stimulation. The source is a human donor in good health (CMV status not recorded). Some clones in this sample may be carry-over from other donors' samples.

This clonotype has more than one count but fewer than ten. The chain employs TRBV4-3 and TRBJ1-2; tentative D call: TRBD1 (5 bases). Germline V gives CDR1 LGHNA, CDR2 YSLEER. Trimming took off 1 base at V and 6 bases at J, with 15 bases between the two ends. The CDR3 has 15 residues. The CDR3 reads CASSQGGTAGDGYTF. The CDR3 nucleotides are TGCGCCAGCAGCCAAGGGGGCACGGCCGGGGATGGCTACACCTTC.

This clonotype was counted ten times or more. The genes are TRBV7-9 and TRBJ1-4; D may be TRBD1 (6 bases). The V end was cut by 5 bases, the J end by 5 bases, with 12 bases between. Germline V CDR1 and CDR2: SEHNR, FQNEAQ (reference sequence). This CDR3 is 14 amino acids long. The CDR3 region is CASSVRGTNEKLFF. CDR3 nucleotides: TGTGCCAGCAGCGTAAGGGGGACGAATGAAAAACTGTTTTTT.

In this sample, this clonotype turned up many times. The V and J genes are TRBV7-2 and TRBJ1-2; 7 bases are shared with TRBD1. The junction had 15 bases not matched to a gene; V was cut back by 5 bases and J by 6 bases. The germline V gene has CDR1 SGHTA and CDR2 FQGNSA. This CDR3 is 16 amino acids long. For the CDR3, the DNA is TGTGCCAGCAGCCGTATTCTGACAGGGCTAGTTGATGGCTACACCTTC. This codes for CASSRILTGLVDGYTF.

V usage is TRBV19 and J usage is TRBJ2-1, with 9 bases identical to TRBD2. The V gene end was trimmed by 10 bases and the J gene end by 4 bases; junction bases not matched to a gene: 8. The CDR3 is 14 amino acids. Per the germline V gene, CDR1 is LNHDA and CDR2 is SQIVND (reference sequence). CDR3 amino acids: CATRLAAVYNEQFF. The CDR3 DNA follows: TGTGCCACAAGACTAGCGGCAGTATACAATGAGCAGTTCTTC. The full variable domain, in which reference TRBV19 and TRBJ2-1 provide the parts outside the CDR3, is DGGITQSPKYLFRKEGQNVTLSCEQNLNHDAMYWYRQDPGQGLRLIYYSQIVNDFQKGDIAEGYSVSREKKESFPLTVTSAQKNPTAFYLCATRLAAVYNEQFFGPGTRLTVL.

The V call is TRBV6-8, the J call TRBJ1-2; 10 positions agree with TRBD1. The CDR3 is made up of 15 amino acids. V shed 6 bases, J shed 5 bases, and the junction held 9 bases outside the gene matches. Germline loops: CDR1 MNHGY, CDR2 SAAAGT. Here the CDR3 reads CASRNDRGQGYGYTF. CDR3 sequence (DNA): TGTGCCAGCAGGAATGACAGGGGGCAGGGGTATGGCTACACCTTC.

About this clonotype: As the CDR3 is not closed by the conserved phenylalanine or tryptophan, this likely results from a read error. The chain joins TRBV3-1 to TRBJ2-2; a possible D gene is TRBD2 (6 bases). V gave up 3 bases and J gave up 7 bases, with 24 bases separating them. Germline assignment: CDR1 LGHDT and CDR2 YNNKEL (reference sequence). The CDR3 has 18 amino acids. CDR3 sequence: CASSHGIGGTLILGELFL. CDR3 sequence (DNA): TGTGCCAGCAGCCACGGGATTGGGGGGACGTTGATCCTCGGGGAGCTGTTTTTA.

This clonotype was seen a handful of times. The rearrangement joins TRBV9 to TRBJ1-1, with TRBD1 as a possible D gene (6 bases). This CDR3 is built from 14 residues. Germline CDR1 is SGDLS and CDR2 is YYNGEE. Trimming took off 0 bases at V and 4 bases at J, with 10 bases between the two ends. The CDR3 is CASSVVTGSTEAFF. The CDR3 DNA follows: TGTGCCAGCAGCGTAGTCACAGGGAGCACTGAAGCTTTCTTT.

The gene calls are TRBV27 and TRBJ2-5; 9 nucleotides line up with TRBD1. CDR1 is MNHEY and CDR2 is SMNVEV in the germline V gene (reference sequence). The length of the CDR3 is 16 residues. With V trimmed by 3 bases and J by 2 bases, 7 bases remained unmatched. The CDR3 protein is CASSLSQGARQETQYF. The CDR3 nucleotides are TGTGCCAGCAGTTTGTCACAGGGGGCCAGACAAGAGACCCAGTACTTC.

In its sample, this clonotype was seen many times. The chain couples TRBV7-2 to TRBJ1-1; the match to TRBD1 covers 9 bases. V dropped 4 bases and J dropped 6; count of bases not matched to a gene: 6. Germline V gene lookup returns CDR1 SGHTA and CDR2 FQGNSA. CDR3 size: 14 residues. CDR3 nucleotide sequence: TGTGCCAGCAGCTGGGGGGACAGGGTCGCTGAAGCTTTCTTT. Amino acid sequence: CASSWGDRVAEAFF.

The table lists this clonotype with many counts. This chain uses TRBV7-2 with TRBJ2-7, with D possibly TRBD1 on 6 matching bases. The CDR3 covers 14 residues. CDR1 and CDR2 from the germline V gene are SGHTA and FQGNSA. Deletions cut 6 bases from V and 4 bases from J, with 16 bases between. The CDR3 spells CASRSTGHPYEQYF. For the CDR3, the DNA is TGTGCCAGCAGGAGCACGGGACACCCTTACGAGCAGTACTTC.

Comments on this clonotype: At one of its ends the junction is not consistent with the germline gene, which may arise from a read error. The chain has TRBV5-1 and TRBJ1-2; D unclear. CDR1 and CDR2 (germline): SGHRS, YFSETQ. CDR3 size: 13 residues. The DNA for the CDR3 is TGCGCCAGCAGCTTGGAAGGGCTCCCGGTTCCTTCCTTC. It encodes CASSLEGLPVPSF.

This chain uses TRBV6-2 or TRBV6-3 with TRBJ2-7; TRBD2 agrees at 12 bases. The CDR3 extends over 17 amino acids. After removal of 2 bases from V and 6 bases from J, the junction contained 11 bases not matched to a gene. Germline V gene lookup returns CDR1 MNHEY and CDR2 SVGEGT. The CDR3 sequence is CASSYGLAGGPGSEQYF. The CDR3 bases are TGTGCCAGCAGTTACGGGCTAGCGGGAGGGCCCGGGAGCGAGCAGTACTTC.

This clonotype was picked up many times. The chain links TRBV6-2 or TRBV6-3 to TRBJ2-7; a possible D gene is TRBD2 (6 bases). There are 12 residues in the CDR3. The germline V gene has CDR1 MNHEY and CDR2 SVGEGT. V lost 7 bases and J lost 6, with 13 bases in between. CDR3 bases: TGTGCCAGCACCAACTCCGGGGGCGAGCAGTACTTC. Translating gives CASTNSGGEQYF.

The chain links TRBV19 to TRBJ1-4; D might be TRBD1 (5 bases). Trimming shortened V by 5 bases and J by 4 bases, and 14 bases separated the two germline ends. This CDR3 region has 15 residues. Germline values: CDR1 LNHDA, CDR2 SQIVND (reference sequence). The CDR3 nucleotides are TGTGCCAGTAGTGGGCAGGGACGGAATAATGAAAAACTGTTTTTT. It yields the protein CASSGQGRNNEKLFF.

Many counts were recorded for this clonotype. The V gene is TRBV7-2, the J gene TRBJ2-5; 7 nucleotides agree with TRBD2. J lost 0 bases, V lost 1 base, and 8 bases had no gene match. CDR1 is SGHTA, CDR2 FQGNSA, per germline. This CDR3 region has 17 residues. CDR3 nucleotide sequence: TGTGCCAGCAGCTTAGTGCTAAGCGGGATTAACCAAGAGACCCAGTACTTC. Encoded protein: CASSLVLSGINQETQYF.

The CDR3 here is CASRWTGRDTQYF. The CDR3 coding sequence is TGTGCCAGCAGGTGGACGGGTCGAGATACGCAGTATTTT. This rearrangement joins TRBV6-2 or TRBV6-3 to TRBJ2-3; D not certain. CDR1 and CDR2 (germline): MNHEY, SVGEGT. The V end lost 6 bases, the J end lost 5 bases, and 12 bases lay between the germline ends. The CDR3 runs 13 residues.

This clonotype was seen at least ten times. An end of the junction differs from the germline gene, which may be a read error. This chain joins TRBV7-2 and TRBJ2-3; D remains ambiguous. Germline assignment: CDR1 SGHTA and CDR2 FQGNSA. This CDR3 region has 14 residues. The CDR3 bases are TGTGCCTGCAGCAAGTCCCCTGGCACAGATACGCAGTATTTT. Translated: CACSKSPGTDTQYF.

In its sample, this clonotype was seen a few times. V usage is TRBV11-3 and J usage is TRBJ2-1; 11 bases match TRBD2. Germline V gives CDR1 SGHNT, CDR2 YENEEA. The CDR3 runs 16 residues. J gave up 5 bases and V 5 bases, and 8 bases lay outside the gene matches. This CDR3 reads CASSAPGLAVNNEQFF. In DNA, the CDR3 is TGTGCCAGCAGCGCGCCGGGACTAGCGGTAAACAATGAGCAGTTCTTC.

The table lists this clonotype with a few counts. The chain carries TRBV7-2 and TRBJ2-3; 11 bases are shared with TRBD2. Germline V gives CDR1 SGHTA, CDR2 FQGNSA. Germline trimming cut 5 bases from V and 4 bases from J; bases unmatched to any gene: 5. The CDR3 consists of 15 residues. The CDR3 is CASSRTSGRPDTQYF. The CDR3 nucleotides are TGTGCCAGCAGCCGGACTAGCGGGCGCCCAGATACGCAGTATTTT.

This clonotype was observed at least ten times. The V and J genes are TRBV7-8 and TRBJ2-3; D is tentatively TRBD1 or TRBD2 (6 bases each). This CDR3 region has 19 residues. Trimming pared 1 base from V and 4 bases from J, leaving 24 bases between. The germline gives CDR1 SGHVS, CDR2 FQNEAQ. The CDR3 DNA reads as TGTGCCAGCAGCTTAGATTTGAACGGAGGGCCCAGGGGCTCAGATACGCAGTATTTT. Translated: CASSLDLNGGPRGSDTQYF. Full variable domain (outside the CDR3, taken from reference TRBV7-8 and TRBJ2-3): GAGVSQSPRYKVAKRGQDVALRCDPISGHVSLFWYQQALGQGPEFLTYFQNEAQLDKSGLPSDRFFAERPEGSVSTLKIQRTQQEDSAVYLCASSLDLNGGPRGSDTQYFGPGTRLTVL.

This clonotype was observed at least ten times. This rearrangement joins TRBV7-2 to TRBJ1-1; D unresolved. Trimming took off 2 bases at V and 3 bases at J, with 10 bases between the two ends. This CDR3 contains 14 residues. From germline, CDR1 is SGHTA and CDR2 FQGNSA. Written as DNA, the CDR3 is TGTGCCAGCAGCTTACGTCTCCGGGACACTGAAGCTTTCTTT. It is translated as CASSLRLRDTEAFF.

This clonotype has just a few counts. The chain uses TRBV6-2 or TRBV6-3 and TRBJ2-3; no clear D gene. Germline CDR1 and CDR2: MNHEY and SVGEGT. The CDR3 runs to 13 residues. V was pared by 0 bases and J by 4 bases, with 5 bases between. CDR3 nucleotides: TGTGCCAGCAGTTACTCGGCCTCAGATACGCAGTATTTT. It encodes CASSYSASDTQYF.

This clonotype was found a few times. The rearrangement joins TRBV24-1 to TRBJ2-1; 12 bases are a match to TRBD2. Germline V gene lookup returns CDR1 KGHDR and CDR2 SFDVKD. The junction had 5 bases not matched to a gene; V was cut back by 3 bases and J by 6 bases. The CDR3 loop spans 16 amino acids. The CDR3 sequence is CATSDPTSGRINEQFF. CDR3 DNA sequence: TGTGCCACCAGTGATCCGACTAGCGGGAGAATCAATGAGCAGTTCTTC.

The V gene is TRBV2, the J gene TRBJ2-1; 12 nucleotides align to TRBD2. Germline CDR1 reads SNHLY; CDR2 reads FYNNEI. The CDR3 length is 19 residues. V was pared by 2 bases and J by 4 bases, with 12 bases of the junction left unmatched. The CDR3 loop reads CASSEFRLAGGPGYNEQFF. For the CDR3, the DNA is TGTGCCAGCAGTGAATTCCGGCTAGCGGGAGGGCCGGGATACAATGAGCAGTTCTTC.

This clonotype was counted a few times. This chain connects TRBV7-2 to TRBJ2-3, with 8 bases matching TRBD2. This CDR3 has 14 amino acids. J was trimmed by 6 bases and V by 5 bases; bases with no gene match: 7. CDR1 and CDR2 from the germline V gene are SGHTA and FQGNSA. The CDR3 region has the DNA TGTGCCAGCAGCCCGGGACTAGTCTTTGATACGCAGTATTTT. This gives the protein CASSPGLVFDTQYF.

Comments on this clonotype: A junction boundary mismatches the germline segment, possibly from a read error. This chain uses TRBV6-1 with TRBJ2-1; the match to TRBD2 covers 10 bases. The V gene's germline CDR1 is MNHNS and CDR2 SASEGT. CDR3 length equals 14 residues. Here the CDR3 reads CASSKAGGSNEQFF. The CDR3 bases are TGTGCCAGCAGTAAAGCGGGAGGGAGCAATGAGCAGTTCTTC.

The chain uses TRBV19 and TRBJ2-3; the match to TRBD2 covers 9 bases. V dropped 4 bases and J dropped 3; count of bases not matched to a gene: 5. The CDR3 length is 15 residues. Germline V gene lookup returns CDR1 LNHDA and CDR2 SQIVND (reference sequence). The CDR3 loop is CASSNWLAGTDTQYF. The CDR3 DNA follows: TGTGCCAGTAGTAATTGGCTAGCGGGGACAGATACGCAGTATTTT.

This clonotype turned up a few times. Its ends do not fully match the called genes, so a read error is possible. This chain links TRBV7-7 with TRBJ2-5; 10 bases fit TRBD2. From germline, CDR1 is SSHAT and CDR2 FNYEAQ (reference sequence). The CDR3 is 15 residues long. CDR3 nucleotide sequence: TGTGCTAGCAGCTTCGGACTAGCGGTCCCGGGGGCCCAGTACTTC. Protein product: CASSFGLAVPGAQYF. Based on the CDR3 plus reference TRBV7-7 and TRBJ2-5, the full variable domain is GAGVSQSPRYKVTKRGQDVTLRCDPISSHATLYWYQQALGQGPEFLTYFNYEAQPDKSGLPSDRFSAERPEGSISTLTIQRTEQRDSAMYRCASSFGLAVPGAQYFGPGTRLLVL.

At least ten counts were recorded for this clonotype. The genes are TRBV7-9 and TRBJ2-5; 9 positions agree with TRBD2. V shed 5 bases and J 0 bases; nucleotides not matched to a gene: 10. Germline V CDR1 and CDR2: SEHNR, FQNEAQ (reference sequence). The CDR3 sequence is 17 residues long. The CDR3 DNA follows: TGTGCCAGCAGCGGGACTAGCCGAAAATCTTACCAAGAGACCCAGTACTTC. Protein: CASSGTSRKSYQETQYF.